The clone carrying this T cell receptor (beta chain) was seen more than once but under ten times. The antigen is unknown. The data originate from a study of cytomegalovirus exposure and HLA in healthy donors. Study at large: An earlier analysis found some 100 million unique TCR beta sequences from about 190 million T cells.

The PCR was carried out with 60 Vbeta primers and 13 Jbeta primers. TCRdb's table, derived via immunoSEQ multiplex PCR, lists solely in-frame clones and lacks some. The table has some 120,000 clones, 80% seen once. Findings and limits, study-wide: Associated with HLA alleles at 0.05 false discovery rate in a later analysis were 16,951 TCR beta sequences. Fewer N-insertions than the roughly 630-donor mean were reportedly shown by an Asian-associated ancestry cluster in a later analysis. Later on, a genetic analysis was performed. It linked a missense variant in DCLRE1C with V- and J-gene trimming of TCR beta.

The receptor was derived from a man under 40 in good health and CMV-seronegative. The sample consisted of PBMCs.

This CDR3 is CASSRGSRGLNTEAFF. Written as DNA, the CDR3 is TGTGCCAGCAGCAGGGGTAGCCGCGGCTTGAACACTGAAGCTTTCTTT. The V call is TRBV7-3, the J call TRBJ1-1, with a tentative D call TRBD1 (5 bases). Germline values: CDR1 SGHTA, CDR2 FQGTGA. Between the trimmed V and J ends, which lost 5 bases and 0 bases, there was a span of 16 bases. The CDR3 has 16 amino acids.